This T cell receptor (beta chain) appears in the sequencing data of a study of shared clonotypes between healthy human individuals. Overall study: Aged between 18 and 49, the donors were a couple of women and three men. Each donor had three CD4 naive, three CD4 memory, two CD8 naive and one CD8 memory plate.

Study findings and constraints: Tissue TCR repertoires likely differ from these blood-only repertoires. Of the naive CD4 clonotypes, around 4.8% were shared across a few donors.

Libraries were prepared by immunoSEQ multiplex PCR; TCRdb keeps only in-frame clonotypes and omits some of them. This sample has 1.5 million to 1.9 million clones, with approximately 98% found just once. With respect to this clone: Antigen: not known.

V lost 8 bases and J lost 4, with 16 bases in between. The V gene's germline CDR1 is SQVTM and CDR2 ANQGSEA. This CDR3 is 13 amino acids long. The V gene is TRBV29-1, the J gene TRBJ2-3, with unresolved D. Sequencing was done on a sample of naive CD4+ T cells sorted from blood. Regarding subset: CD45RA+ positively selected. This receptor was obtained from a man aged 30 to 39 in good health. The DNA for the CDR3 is TGCAGCCTTGGGGTCTCGGTCTCAGATACGCAGTATTTT. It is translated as CSLGVSVSDTQYF.